Listed here are 23 T cell receptor beta chains from one sample, sequenced in a study of metastatic and nonmetastatic thyroid tumors. TCRdb redid the clone calls on the PCR reads using MiXCR. Seen here are more than 13,000 clones, around 22% observed once, and the top ten hold 8%. Thyroid surgery was preceded by no treatment in any patient. Specimen: blood. The receptor source for this set is a female donor with papillary thyroid cancer or a benign thyroid nodule (not recorded which). Some clones in this sample may be carry-over from other donors' samples.

The chain has TRBV7-3 and TRBJ2-1, with TRBD2 matching over 7 bases. V lost 1 base to trimming and J lost 5 bases; unmatched junction nucleotides: 11. Germline CDR1 and CDR2: SGHTA and FQGTGA. This CDR3 comprises 17 residues. The CDR3 spells CASSLSMASGQNNEQFF. The CDR3 DNA sequence: TGTGCCAGCAGCTTAAGTATGGCTAGCGGACAAAACAATGAGCAGTTCTTC.

The chain uses TRBV6-1 and TRBJ1-1; the D gene is possibly TRBD1 (5 bases). V shed 6 bases and J shed 7 bases, with 15 bases lying between them. CDR1 and CDR2 (germline): MNHNS, SASEGT. The CDR3 sequence is 13 residues long. The CDR3 DNA sequence: TGTGCCAGCAGGAAACAGACAGAGATTGAAGCTTTCTTT. As protein: CASRKQTEIEAFF.

In its sample, this clone was seen many times. This rearrangement joins TRBV18 to TRBJ1-2; a weak D match, TRBD1 (5 bases). V was cut by 3 bases and J by 3 bases, with 11 bases left in between. From germline, CDR1 is KGHSH and CDR2 LQKENI. The CDR3 extends over 14 amino acids. CDR3 nucleotides: TGTGCCAGCTCACCGAGTAAGGGGTACTATGGCTACACCTTC. This codes for CASSPSKGYYGYTF.

To note about this clone: This may arise from a read error, as a much more abundant clone is one base away. The V gene is TRBV20-1, the J gene TRBJ2-3; D is uncertain. CDR3 length equals 12 residues. CDR1 and CDR2 (germline): DFQATT, SNEGSKA (reference sequence). V lost 5 bases and J lost 4, with 10 bases in between. The CDR3 here is CSAQKASDTQYF. CDR3 bases: TGCAGTGCTCAGAAAGCGTCAGATACGCAGTATTTT.

This clone is medium-sized. The chain joins TRBV5-1 to TRBJ2-7, with D tentatively TRBD1 (6 bases). Germline loops: CDR1 SGHRS, CDR2 YFSETQ. This CDR3 has 15 residues. Trimming took off 0 bases at V and 3 bases at J, with 13 bases between the two ends. CDR3 sequence: CASSLEGTSLYEQYF. In DNA form, the CDR3 reads TGCGCCAGCAGCTTGGAAGGGACATCCCTCTACGAGCAGTACTTC.

The V and J genes are TRBV20-1 and TRBJ2-7; D is uncertain. This CDR3 comprises 13 residues. Looked up from germline, CDR1 is DFQATT and CDR2 is SNEGSKA (reference sequence). The ends were cut back, 3 bases at V and 0 bases at J, with 9 bases in the middle. Written as DNA, the CDR3 is TGCAGTGCTAGGCTTTCCCGCTCCTACGAGCAGTACTTC. Protein: CSARLSRSYEQYF.

This clone was found many times. The chain combines TRBV4-2 with TRBJ1-3, with D maybe TRBD1 (6 bases). Germline lookup yields CDR1 LGHNA and CDR2 YNFKEQ. The CDR3 is made up of 15 amino acids. Trimming removed 2 bases from V and 4 bases from J, with 12 bases in between. The CDR3 protein is CASSQRGGDGNTIYF. CDR3 DNA: TGTGCCAGCAGCCAAAGGGGGGGGGACGGAAACACCATATATTTT.

In its sample, this clone is medium-sized (0.01 to 0.1%). The chain couples TRBV24-1 to TRBJ2-7; 7 positions agree with TRBD1. The CDR3 runs to 14 residues. V was clipped by 9 bases and J by 2 bases; unmatched bases: 9. Germline V CDR1 and CDR2: KGHDR, SFDVKD. This chain's CDR3 is CATELGQVPYEQYF. The CDR3 DNA reads as TGTGCCACCGAATTAGGACAGGTTCCCTACGAGCAGTACTTC.

This clone came up many times. The V gene is TRBV2, the J gene TRBJ1-4, with D perhaps matching TRBD1 (5 bases). The CDR3 runs 14 residues. V was shortened by 5 bases and J by 8 bases, with 15 bases between the two germline ends. Germline V gene data show CDR1 as SNHLY and CDR2 as FYNNEI. In DNA form, the CDR3 reads TGTGCCAGCAGTATCGGGGGGTCGGAGGAAAAACTGTTTTTT. Amino acids: CASSIGGSEEKLFF.

This clone came up a few times. The junction differs from germline at one of its ends, possibly a read error. Other DNA sequences in the same sample also yield this CDR3. V usage is TRBV6-1 and J usage is TRBJ1-1; no clear D gene. CDR1 is MNHNS, CDR2 SASEGT, per germline. The CDR3 is 15 amino acids. CDR3 coding DNA: TGTGCCAGCAGTGCACGGGGTTTGGGATACACTGAGGCTTTCTTT. Amino acid sequence: CASSARGLGYTEAFF.

This clone is judged medium-sized. This sequence joins TRBV6-1 and TRBJ2-3; 9 bases are a match to TRBD1. This CDR3 is built from 15 residues. The J segment lost 1 base and the V segment lost 6 bases, leaving 5 bases of the junction unmatched. Germline V gene data show CDR1 as MNHNS and CDR2 as SASEGT. CDR3 sequence reads: CASRSRDRGTDTQYF. The CDR3 bases are TGTGCCAGCAGGAGCCGGGACAGGGGCACAGATACGCAGTATTTT.

This clone has at least ten counts. CDR3 DNA: TGTGCCAGCAACATCCCTAGCGGGGGAACAGATACGCAGTATTTT. This sequence encodes CASNIPSGGTDTQYF. The chain employs TRBV2 and TRBJ2-3; 10 bases agree with TRBD2. The germline V gene encodes CDR1 SNHLY and CDR2 FYNNEI. J lost 3 bases, V lost 7 bases, and 7 bases had no gene match. The CDR3 contains 15 residues.

This clone is judged medium-sized. The chain joins TRBV28 to TRBJ2-3; 13 bases are a match to TRBD2. The V gene end was trimmed by 6 bases and the J gene end by 8 bases; junction bases not matched to a gene: 8. The CDR3 is 15 residues long. Germline V gives CDR1 MDHEN, CDR2 SYDVKM. Written as DNA, the CDR3 is TGTGCCAGCAGACTAGCGGGGGGGCCGAGTGGTACGCAGTATTTT. This gives the protein CASRLAGGPSGTQYF.

This clone was counted many times. The chain links TRBV20-1 to TRBJ1-5; no firm D call. V was pared by 0 bases and J by 3 bases, with 6 bases between. The germline CDR1 and CDR2 sequences are DFQATT and SNEGSKA (reference sequence). This CDR3 region has 13 residues. Here the CDR3 DNA reads TGCAGTGCTAGAGATACGGCCAATCAGCCCCAGCATTTT. Residues: CSARDTANQPQHF.

This clone was found many times. The chain links TRBV10-2 to TRBJ2-1, with no clear D. Trimming stripped 4 bases from V and 0 bases from J, with 10 bases between. The CDR3 covers 15 residues. CDR1 and CDR2 from the germline V gene are WSHSY and SAAADI. The CDR3 DNA reads as TGCGCCAGCAGTGGGCGCAAACTCTCCTACAATGAGCAGTTCTTC. Amino acid sequence: CASSGRKLSYNEQFF.

This clone has a count of ten or more. The chain uses TRBV5-1 and TRBJ2-3; the match to TRBD2 covers 9 bases. Germline V gene sequence: CDR1 SGHRS, CDR2 YFSETQ. The CDR3 extends over 16 amino acids. Losses at the gene ends were 5 bases for V and 3 bases for J; bases not matched to a gene: 10. In DNA, the CDR3 is TGCGCCAGCAGTCGGTGGGATAGCGGGGGTACAGATACGCAGTATTTT. As protein: CASSRWDSGGTDTQYF.

This clone was observed many times. The rearrangement joins TRBV4-2 to TRBJ2-7, with TRBD1 as a possible D gene (6 bases). V dropped 0 bases and J dropped 1 base, with 10 bases sitting between them. The CDR3 is 15 residues long. The germline gives CDR1 LGHNA, CDR2 YNFKEQ. The CDR3 DNA sequence: TGTGCCAGCAGCCAAGAAACCAGGGGTTCCTACGAGCAGTACTTC. This translates into CASSQETRGSYEQYF.

Concerning this clone itself: A much larger clonotype is one base distant, so this may be a read error. Other DNA variants within this sample encode the same CDR3. The V gene is TRBV5-6, the J gene TRBJ2-7, with 8 positions matching TRBD1. The CDR3 consists of 16 residues. J gave up 4 bases and V 2 bases, and 11 bases lay outside the gene matches. The germline V gene encodes CDR1 SGHDT and CDR2 YYEEEE. CDR3 region: CASSFSTGRGLYEQYF. In DNA, the CDR3 is TGTGCCAGCAGCTTTTCAACCGGCAGGGGGCTTTACGAGCAGTACTTC.

The chain couples TRBV6-4 to TRBJ2-3; the D gene is possibly TRBD2 (6 bases). V shed 5 bases and J shed 4 bases, with 16 bases lying between them. Germline CDR1 is MRHNA and CDR2 is SNTAGT. The CDR3 runs to 15 residues. CDR3 nucleotides: TGTGCCAGCAGTTACCGGGAGTATACCGCAGATACGCAGTATTTT. Its translation is CASSYREYTADTQYF.

By share, this clone counts as medium-sized (0.01 to 0.1%). V usage is TRBV27 and J usage is TRBJ2-3, with D perhaps assigned TRBD1 or TRBD2 (5 bases each). CDR1 and CDR2 (germline): MNHEY, SMNVEV (reference sequence). CDR3 length: 14 amino acids. Trimming left V 2 bases short and J 0 bases short, with 6 bases between. CDR3 DNA sequence: TGTGCCAGCAGTTTAGGGGGTAGCACAGATACGCAGTATTTT. Translating gives CASSLGGSTDTQYF.

The V and J genes are TRBV12-5 and TRBJ2-2; TRBD2 aligns across 9 bases. The V segment lost 5 bases and the J segment 4 bases; nucleotides outside the gene matches: 20. The CDR3 runs 20 residues. Looked up from germline, CDR1 is LGHNT and CDR2 is FRNRAP. CDR3 in amino acids: CASGPSTGTSLGNCTGELFF. The CDR3 region has the DNA TGTGCTAGTGGTCCAAGTACCGGGACTAGCCTCGGTAACTGCACCGGGGAGCTGTTTTTT.

In this sample, this clone turned up many times. The chain carries TRBV29-1 and TRBJ2-7; D perhaps matches TRBD2 (7 bases). Between the trimmed V and J ends, which lost 4 bases and 4 bases, there was a span of 11 bases. The CDR3 has 12 amino acids. The germline V gene has CDR1 SQVTM and CDR2 ANQGSEA. The CDR3 DNA reads as TGCAGCGTTGCGGGGGGCAGGTACGAGCAGTACTTC. Protein sequence: CSVAGGRYEQYF.

This clone has at least ten counts. V and J are TRBV29-1 and TRBJ2-5, with TRBD2 as a possible D gene (5 bases). Germline CDR1 is SQVTM and CDR2 is ANQGSEA. The germline V and J ends were trimmed by 7 bases and 1 base, with 13 bases remaining between them. This CDR3 region has 13 residues. The CDR3 here is CSAHGGAQETQYF. The CDR3 DNA reads TGCAGCGCCCACGGAGGAGCCCAAGAGACCCAGTACTTC.